Sequencing of this T cell receptor beta chain was carried out in a study of blood T cells in healthy people across ages. General study points: There were more naive CD4+ cells and higher diversity in long-lived donors than in aged donors. Naive T cell percentage showed a strong correlation with TCR beta diversity.

Using a J-beta primer mix together with a sample-barcoded 5' primer, a second PCR was run for about 7 to 12 cycles. Each of the cDNA molecules was tagged by a template-switch adaptor with 12 random nucleotides. TCRdb independently ran MiXCR on the 5' RACE reads; one entry per CDR3 protein. The sample holds 920,000 or so distinct CDR3 sequences, 40% to 55% seen once. About this clonotype: Its specificity is not known.

V dropped 7 bases and J dropped 0; count of bases not matched to a gene: 10. CDR1 and CDR2 (germline): DFQATT, SNEGSKA (reference sequence). The CDR3 totals 17 residues. The J gene is TRBJ2-1, the V gene TRBV20-1; the match to TRBD2 covers 12 bases. This clonotype originated in a woman aged 55-69 years in good health. Sequenced input: blood. The CDR3 DNA follows: TGCAGTGGGGCGGGACTAGCGGGCTCCGACTCCTACAATGAGCAGTTCTTC. This translates into CSGAGLAGSDSYNEQFF.